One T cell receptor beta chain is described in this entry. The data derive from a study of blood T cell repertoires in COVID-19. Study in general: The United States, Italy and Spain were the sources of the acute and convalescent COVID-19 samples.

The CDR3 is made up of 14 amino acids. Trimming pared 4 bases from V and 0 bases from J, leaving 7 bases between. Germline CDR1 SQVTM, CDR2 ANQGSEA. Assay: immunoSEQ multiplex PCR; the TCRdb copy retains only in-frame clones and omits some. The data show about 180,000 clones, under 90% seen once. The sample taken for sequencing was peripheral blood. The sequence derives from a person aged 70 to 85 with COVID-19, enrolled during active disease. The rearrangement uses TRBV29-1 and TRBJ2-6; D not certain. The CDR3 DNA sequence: TGCAGCGTTGTGATGGCCTCTGGGGCCAACGTCCTGACTTTC. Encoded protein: CSVVMASGANVLTF.